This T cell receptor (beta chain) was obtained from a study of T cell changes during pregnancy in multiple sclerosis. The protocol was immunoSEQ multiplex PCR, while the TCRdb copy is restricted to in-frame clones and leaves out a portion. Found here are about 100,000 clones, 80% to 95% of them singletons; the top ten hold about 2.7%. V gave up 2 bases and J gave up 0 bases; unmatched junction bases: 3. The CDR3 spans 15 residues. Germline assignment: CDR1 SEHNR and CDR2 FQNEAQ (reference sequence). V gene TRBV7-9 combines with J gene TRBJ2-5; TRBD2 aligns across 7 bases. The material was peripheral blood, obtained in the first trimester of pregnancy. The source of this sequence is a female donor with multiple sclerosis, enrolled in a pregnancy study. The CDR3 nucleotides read TGTGCCAGCAGCTTAAGGCGGGAGTACCAAGAGACCCAGTACTTC. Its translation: CASSLRREYQETQYF. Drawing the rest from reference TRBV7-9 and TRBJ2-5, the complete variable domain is DTGVSQNPRHKITKRGQNVTFRCDPISEHNRLYWYRQTLGQGPEFLTYFQNEAQLEKSRLLSDRFSAERPKGSFSTLEIQRTEQGDSAMYLCASSLRREYQETQYFGPGTRLLVL.